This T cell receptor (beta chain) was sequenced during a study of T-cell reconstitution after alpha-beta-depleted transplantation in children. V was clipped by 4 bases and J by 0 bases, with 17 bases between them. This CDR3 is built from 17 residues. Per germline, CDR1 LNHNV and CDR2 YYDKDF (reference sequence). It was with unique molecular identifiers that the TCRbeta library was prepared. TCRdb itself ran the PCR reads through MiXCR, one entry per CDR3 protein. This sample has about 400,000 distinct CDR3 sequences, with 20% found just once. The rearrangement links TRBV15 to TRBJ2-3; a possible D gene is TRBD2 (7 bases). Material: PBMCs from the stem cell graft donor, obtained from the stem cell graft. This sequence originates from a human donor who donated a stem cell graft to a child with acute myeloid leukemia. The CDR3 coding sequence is TGTGCCACCAGCATTGGAGGGGGGGTCTCCAGCACAGATACGCAGTATTTT. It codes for CATSIGGGVSSTDTQYF.